This TCR beta chain is from a study of regulatory T cells in long-lasting Graves disease. This clonotype has at least ten counts. Time point: newly diagnosed GD, antithyroid drugs for less than 3 months. TCR sequences were obtained from RNA taken from PBMCs. In building TCR beta libraries, iRepertoire HTBI primers were used together with Arm-PCR of CDR3 regions. TCRdb reprocessed the multiplex PCR reads via MiXCR and lists one record per CDR3 protein. The table records approximately 460,000 distinct CDR3 sequences, about 17% of them present only once. With V trimmed by 0 bases and J by 5 bases, 8 bases remained unmatched. The germline V gene has CDR1 GTSNPN and CDR2 SVGIG (reference sequence). CDR3 length: 15 amino acids. The sample was also linked to a second study, of T cells in Graves' hyperthyroidism and ophthalmopathy.

This sequence joins TRBV30 and TRBJ2-7, with 9 bases fitting TRBD1. This clonotype was obtained from a woman aged 30 to 39 with Graves disease. Sequences were derived from peripheral blood mononuclear cells (PBMCs), sampled at new diagnosis, from a patient treated with antithyroid drugs. The CDR3 nucleotides are TGTGCCTGGAGTGTACTTGGGACAGGGTATGACGAGCAGTACTTC. It is translated as CAWSVLGTGYDEQYF.